This entry lists 21 T cell receptor beta chains sequenced from one sample in a study of cytomegalovirus exposure and HLA in healthy donors. This PCR relied on a set of 60 Vbeta primers and 13 Jbeta primers. Sequenced by immunoSEQ multiplex PCR; TCRdb stores in-frame clones only, minus some. The data contain approximately 190,000 clones, 80% to 85% of them seen just once; the ten biggest clones take up roughly 6.7%. Sequencing was carried out using PBMCs. The receptor source for this set is a man aged 35-49 years in good health and CMV-seropositive.

The J gene is TRBJ2-5, the V gene TRBV7-9; possible D gene TRBD1, 6 bases. The DNA end favors TRBJ2-7, so the J call may be wrong. Germline CDR1 SEHNR, CDR2 FQNEAQ (reference sequence). The CDR3 length is 15 residues. For the CDR3, the DNA is TGTGCCAGCAGCCCCAGATCGCAGGGGAACTACGAGCAGTACTTC. It codes for CASSPRSQGNYEQYF.

This chain links TRBV27 with TRBJ1-3; the match to TRBD1 covers 7 bases. CDR1 is MNHEY and CDR2 is SMNVEV in the germline V gene (reference sequence). The CDR3 contains 15 residues. After removal of 6 bases from V and 1 base from J, the junction contained 6 bases not matched to a gene. The CDR3 nucleotides are TGTGCCAGCAGGGGCACAGGGGCTTCTGGAAACACCATATATTTT. It is translated as CASRGTGASGNTIYF.

This chain joins TRBV9 and TRBJ2-7; 7 nucleotides match TRBD1. Germline CDR1 SGDLS, CDR2 YYNGEE. J lost 6 bases, V lost 0 bases, and 6 bases had no gene match. The CDR3 covers 14 residues. The CDR3 region has the DNA TGTGCCAGCAGCGTAGGGCAGGGGGTCCCCGAGCAGTACTTC. This gives the protein CASSVGQGVPEQYF.

The genes are TRBV7-2 and TRBJ1-1; weak D call: TRBD1 (5 bases). This CDR3 region has 12 residues. Per the germline V gene, CDR1 is SGHTA and CDR2 is FQGNSA. Trimming took off 1 base at V and 11 bases at J, with 11 bases between the two ends. The CDR3 spells CASSLVQGWAFF. Written as DNA, the CDR3 is TGTGCCAGCAGCTTAGTTCAGGGTTGGGCTTTCTTT.

Only a few counts were recorded for this clone. V usage is TRBV2 and J usage is TRBJ2-7; 8 bases agree with TRBD1. V dropped 4 bases and J dropped 4; count of bases not matched to a gene: 3. Germline V gene lookup returns CDR1 SNHLY and CDR2 FYNNEI. The CDR3 has 13 amino acids. For the CDR3, the DNA is TGTGCCAGCAGTGGGGACAGGCTGTACGAGCAGTACTTC. Protein: CASSGDRLYEQYF.

The chain has TRBV5-1 and TRBJ1-1, with D maybe TRBD1 (5 bases). V was trimmed by 0 bases and J by 3 bases, leaving 12 bases between them. The CDR3 covers 15 residues. The germline V gene has CDR1 SGHRS and CDR2 YFSETQ. The chain's CDR3 is CASSLAARVDTEAFF. The CDR3 DNA sequence: TGCGCCAGCAGCTTGGCCGCCAGGGTGGACACTGAAGCTTTCTTT.

The CDR3 loop reads CASSVKAGGFDNEQFF. The CDR3 coding sequence is TGTGCCAGCAGCGTAAAAGCGGGGGGGTTTGACAATGAGCAGTTCTTC. The chain links TRBV9 to TRBJ2-1, with 10 bases lining up with TRBD2. There are 16 residues in the CDR3. Germline V lookup: CDR1 SGDLS, CDR2 YYNGEE. The V gene end was trimmed by 1 base and the J gene end by 5 bases; junction bases not matched to a gene: 6.

This chain joins TRBV7-2 and TRBJ2-1; no clear D gene. There are 13 residues in the CDR3. The germline gives CDR1 SGHTA, CDR2 FQGNSA. The V end was cut by 1 base, the J end by 6 bases, with 7 bases between. CDR3 in DNA: TGTGCCAGCAGCTTAGTACCTAGCAATGAGCAGTTCTTC. As protein: CASSLVPSNEQFF.

This clone occurred once. The chain carries TRBV28 and TRBJ1-5; no definite D call. Trimming shortened V by 6 bases and J by 7 bases, and 22 bases separated the two germline ends. Germline CDR1 and CDR2: MDHEN and SYDVKM. CDR3 length equals 16 residues. The CDR3 loop is CASSPYPEQAAQPQHF. In DNA, the CDR3 is TGTGCCAGCAGCCCGTATCCCGAGCAGGCAGCCCAGCCCCAGCATTTT. Together with reference TRBV28 and TRBJ1-5, the CDR3 gives the full variable domain: DVKVTQSSRYLVKRTGEKVFLECVQDMDHENMFWYRQDPGLGLRLIYFSYDVKMKEKGDIPEGYSVSREKKERFSLILESASTNQTSMYLCASSPYPEQAAQPQHFGDGTRLSIL.

The J gene is TRBJ1-1, the V gene TRBV5-4; no clear D gene. CDR3 size: 13 residues. From germline, CDR1 is SGHNT and CDR2 YYREEE (reference sequence). Trimming pared 2 bases from V and 1 base from J, leaving 6 bases between. The CDR3 nucleotides read TGTGCCAGCAGCTTTCACTGGAACACTGAAGCTTTCTTT. Its protein product is CASSFHWNTEAFF.

The J gene is TRBJ2-7, the V gene TRBV11-2; TRBD2 is a possible D gene (6 bases). Germline lookup yields CDR1 SGHAT and CDR2 FQNNGV. The CDR3 runs to 15 residues. Trimming shortened V by 1 base and J by 5 bases, and 15 bases separated the two germline ends. This chain's CDR3 is CASSLVATSRHEQYF. The CDR3 bases are TGTGCCAGCAGCTTAGTCGCGACTAGTAGGCACGAGCAGTACTTC.

CDR3 loop: CASSQGGNQPQHF. CDR3 nucleotides: TGTGCCAGCAGTCAAGGGGGCAATCAGCCCCAGCATTTT. This sequence joins TRBV6-6 and TRBJ1-5, with D tentatively TRBD1 (5 bases). Trimming stripped 5 bases from V and 2 bases from J, with 7 bases between. CDR1 is MNHNY and CDR2 is SVGAGI in the germline V gene (reference sequence). This CDR3 has 13 amino acids.

In nucleotides, the CDR3 is TGTGCCTGGGGCCGTGGAATAGCGGGGGGGCCGGAGACCCAGTACTTC. It is translated as CAWGRGIAGGPETQYF. This chain uses TRBV30 with TRBJ2-5; 11 bases line up with TRBD2. V lost 5 bases to trimming and J lost 5 bases; unmatched junction nucleotides: 13. In germline, CDR1 is GTSNPN, CDR2 SVGIG (reference sequence). This CDR3 spans 16 amino acids.

J is TRBJ1-2 and V is TRBV4-2; 9 positions match TRBD1. Germline V gene sequence: CDR1 LGHNA, CDR2 YNFKEQ. Losses at the gene ends were 0 bases for V and 8 bases for J; bases not matched to a gene: 7. The CDR3 totals 15 residues. As DNA, the CDR3 is TGTGCCAGCAGCCAAGATGGTGGACAGGGGTGGGGCTACACCTTC. Translating it yields CASSQDGGQGWGYTF.

The chain carries TRBV9 and TRBJ1-5; a possible D gene is TRBD1 (5 bases). The V gene lost 4 bases and the J gene lost 2 bases, with 13 bases spanning the gap. Germline V CDR1 and CDR2: SGDLS, YYNGEE. The CDR3 is 15 residues long. The DNA of the CDR3 is TGTGCCAGCAGCTACGACAGTTCTGGCAATCAGCCCCAGCATTTT. This sequence encodes CASSYDSSGNQPQHF.

The J gene is TRBJ2-1, the V gene TRBV5-6; D is perhaps TRBD2 (6 bases). V was trimmed by 0 bases and J by 7 bases, leaving 23 bases between them. The V gene's germline CDR1 is SGHDT and CDR2 YYEEEE. The CDR3 has 18 residues. CDR3 amino acids: CASSLVIRDSNTGNEQFF. Here the CDR3 DNA reads TGTGCCAGCAGCTTGGTGATTAGGGACTCAAATACTGGGAATGAGCAGTTCTTC.

The chain is built from TRBV15 and TRBJ2-1, with D perhaps matching TRBD1 (6 bases). V lost 5 bases and J lost 5, with 16 bases in between. Germline-derived CDR1 and CDR2 are LNHNV and YYDKDF (reference sequence). This CDR3 has 15 residues. For the CDR3, the DNA is TGTGCCACCAGCCCTCGACAGGCAATCCACAATGAGCAGTTCTTC. It is translated as CATSPRQAIHNEQFF. The full variable domain, with the rest looked up from reference TRBV15 and TRBJ2-1, is DAMVIQNPRYQVTQFGKPVTLSCSQTLNHNVMYWYQQKSSQAPKLLFHYYDKDFNNEADTPDNFQSRRPNTSFCFLDIRSPGLGDTAMYLCATSPRQAIHNEQFFGPGTRLTVL.

This sequence joins TRBV7-3 and TRBJ2-7, with D possibly matching TRBD1 (5 bases). The V gene lost 5 bases and the J gene lost 2 bases, with 10 bases spanning the gap. Germline V gives CDR1 SGHTA, CDR2 FQGTGA. The CDR3 has 13 residues. CDR3: CASSLSGTYEQYF. The CDR3 bases are TGTGCCAGCAGCCTATCAGGGACCTACGAGCAGTACTTC.

CDR3 DNA: TGTGCCAGCATTCTCAGGGATGCAGATACGCAGTATTTT. This sequence encodes CASILRDADTQYF. The V gene is TRBV6-5, the J gene TRBJ2-3, with D maybe TRBD1 (5 bases). This CDR3 is 13 amino acids long. Trimming removed 7 bases at V and 4 bases at J, with 12 bases between. The germline CDR1 and CDR2 sequences are MNHEY and SVGAGI.

The CDR3 spells CASSEGTGGRSNQPQHF. In DNA form, the CDR3 reads TGTGCCAGCAGTGAAGGGACAGGGGGCCGTAGCAATCAGCCCCAGCATTTT. The rearrangement joins TRBV6-4 to TRBJ1-5, with TRBD1 matching 12 bases. Germline V gives CDR1 MRHNA, CDR2 SNTAGT. V gave up 3 bases and J gave up 0 bases; unmatched junction bases: 3. The CDR3 sequence is 17 residues long.

This chain links TRBV5-4 with TRBJ1-1; D gene uncertain. The CDR3 has 16 amino acids. V was pared by 3 bases and J by 0 bases, with 15 bases between. The germline V gene encodes CDR1 SGHNT and CDR2 YYREEE (reference sequence). The DNA of the CDR3 is TGTGCCAGCAGCTCCCCAGGAGGAGAAATGAACACTGAAGCTTTCTTT. It yields the protein CASSSPGGEMNTEAFF.